The 8 T cell receptor beta chains presented below share a single source sample, sequenced in a study of Graves' ophthalmopathy and Graves' hyperthyroidism. RNA transcripts were the source from which TCR beta CDR3 regions were amplified. An initial RT-PCR round employing HTBI primers preceded a second-round multiplex PCR. TCRdb used MiXCR to reprocess the multiplex PCR reads, holding one entry per CDR3 protein. The sample yields about 340,000 distinct CDR3 sequences, about a sixth seen once. Sequenced input: peripheral blood. These receptor sequences come from an adult man with Graves' ophthalmopathy.

The rearrangement links TRBV6-1 to TRBJ2-7; D perhaps matches TRBD2 (5 bases). Germline assignment: CDR1 MNHNS and CDR2 SASEGT. The CDR3 spans 16 residues. The V and J ends lost 7 bases and 0 bases respectively, with 19 bases between them. The CDR3 here is CASTLPAEVNSYEQYF. DNA of the CDR3: TGTGCCAGCACTCTCCCCGCGGAGGTCAACTCCTACGAGCAGTACTTC.

This clonotype was seen at least ten times. V gene TRBV2 combines with J gene TRBJ2-7, with TRBD2 matching 13 bases. This CDR3 contains 17 residues. V lost 7 bases, J lost 0 bases, and 9 bases stayed unmatched. Germline CDR1 and CDR2: SNHLY and FYNNEI. The CDR3, as DNA: TGTGCCAGCAAAACCGGACTAGCGGGGGAATTCTCCTACGAGCAGTACTTC. Protein: CASKTGLAGEFSYEQYF.

The table lists this clonotype with a few counts. The chain links TRBV30 to TRBJ1-6; TRBD1 might be the D (5 bases). Trimming removed 2 bases from V and 7 bases from J, with 6 bases in between. The CDR3 is made up of 12 amino acids. Germline assignment: CDR1 GTSNPN and CDR2 SVGIG (reference sequence). The CDR3 DNA reads as TGTGCCTGGAGTCACAGGAATTCACCCCTCCACTTT. This sequence encodes CAWSHRNSPLHF.

This clonotype occurred many times. V usage is TRBV20-1 and J usage is TRBJ1-2; D uncertain. The germline V gene has CDR1 DFQATT and CDR2 SNEGSKA (reference sequence). The CDR3 is 11 residues long. V lost 5 bases and J lost 7, with 11 bases in between. The CDR3 bases are TGCAGTGCTCCCAATGAGGGTGGCTACACCTTC. This encodes CSAPNEGGYTF.

This clonotype was seen repeatedly, ten times or more. The chain uses TRBV7-9 and TRBJ2-7; D possibly matches TRBD1 or TRBD2 (5 bases each). V was trimmed by 5 bases and J by 5 bases, leaving 19 bases between them. Germline CDR1 SEHNR, CDR2 FQNEAQ (reference sequence). The CDR3 is made up of 15 amino acids. The CDR3 DNA reads TGTGCCAGCAGCACAGGTTCCGCTTCCGGGGACGAGCAGTACTTC. Translation gives CASSTGSASGDEQYF.

This clonotype was seen many times. The CDR3 loop reads CASSGGGFESIQYF. As DNA, the CDR3 is TGTGCCAGCAGTGGGGGGGGCTTTGAGTCCATTCAGTACTTC. The chain couples TRBV6-1 to TRBJ2-4, with D possibly TRBD2 on 7 matching bases. The germline gives CDR1 MNHNS, CDR2 SASEGT. V was trimmed by 4 bases and J by 9 bases, leaving 16 bases between them. The CDR3 runs 14 residues.

This sequence joins TRBV12-3 or TRBV12-4 and TRBJ1-5; D remains ambiguous. With 6 bases removed from V and 3 bases from J, the gap between germline ends came to 12 bases. CDR3 length equals 14 residues. CDR3 region: CASSLTLDNQPQHF. CDR3 in DNA: TGTGCCAGCAGCCTGACACTTGACAATCAGCCCCAGCATTTT.

In this sample, this clonotype turned up many times. This chain links TRBV2 with TRBJ2-7; 8 nucleotides agree with TRBD1. V shed 5 bases, J shed 5 bases, and the junction held 14 bases outside the gene matches. This CDR3 is built from 16 residues. In germline, CDR1 is SNHLY, CDR2 FYNNEI. The CDR3 loop is CASSPAGGAGSHEQYF. The DNA of the CDR3 is TGTGCCAGCAGTCCCGCAGGGGGCGCAGGGTCCCACGAGCAGTACTTC.